The table lists the clone carrying this TCR beta chain with many counts. This sample is part of a study of read filtering for tumor transcriptome and immune sequencing. CDR3 length: 12 residues. Germline V CDR1 and CDR2: GTSNPN, SVGIG (reference sequence). V gave up 2 bases and J gave up 7 bases, with 12 bases separating them. From approximately 400 ng of RNA, a library with molecular barcoded alpha/delta and beta/gamma adaptors was made. TCRdb re-analysed the reads in MiXCR, keeping a single row per CDR3 protein. The table lists approximately 150,000 distinct CDR3 sequences, 13% of them singletons, with roughly 7.6% in the top ten. At the time of active disease, bone marrow was collected from every patient.

The TCR was taken from a donor aged 40 or over with multiple myeloma. Sequences were obtained from a population of CD138-negative cells sorted from bone marrow. The V call is TRBV30, the J call TRBJ2-7; TRBD2 is a possible D gene (6 bases). The CDR3 sequence is CAWSYEAGEQYF. The DNA for the CDR3 is TGTGCCTGGAGTTATGAGGCGGGGGAGCAGTACTTC.